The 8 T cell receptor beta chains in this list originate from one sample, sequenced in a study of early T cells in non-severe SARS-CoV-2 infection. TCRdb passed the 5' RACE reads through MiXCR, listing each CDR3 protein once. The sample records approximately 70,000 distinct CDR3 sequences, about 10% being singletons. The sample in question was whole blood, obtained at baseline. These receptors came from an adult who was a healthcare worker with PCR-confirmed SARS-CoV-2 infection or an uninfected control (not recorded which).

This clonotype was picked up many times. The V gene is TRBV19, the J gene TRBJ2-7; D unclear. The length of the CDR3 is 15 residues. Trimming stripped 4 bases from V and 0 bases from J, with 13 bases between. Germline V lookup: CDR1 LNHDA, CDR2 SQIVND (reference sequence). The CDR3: CASSTDWWTSYEQYF. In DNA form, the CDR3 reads TGTGCCAGTAGTACCGACTGGTGGACCTCCTACGAGCAGTACTTC.

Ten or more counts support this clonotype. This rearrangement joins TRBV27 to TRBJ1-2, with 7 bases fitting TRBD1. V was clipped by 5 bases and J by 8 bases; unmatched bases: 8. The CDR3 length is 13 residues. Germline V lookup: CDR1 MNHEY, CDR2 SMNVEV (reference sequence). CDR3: CASSATGTRGYTF. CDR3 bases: TGTGCCAGCAGTGCGACAGGGACAAGGGGCTACACCTTC.

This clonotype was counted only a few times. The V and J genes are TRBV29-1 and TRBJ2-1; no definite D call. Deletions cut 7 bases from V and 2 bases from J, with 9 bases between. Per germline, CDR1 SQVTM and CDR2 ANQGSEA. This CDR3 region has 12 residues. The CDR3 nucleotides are TGCAGCGGGGATAATACCTACAATGAGCAGTTCTTC. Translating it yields CSGDNTYNEQFF.

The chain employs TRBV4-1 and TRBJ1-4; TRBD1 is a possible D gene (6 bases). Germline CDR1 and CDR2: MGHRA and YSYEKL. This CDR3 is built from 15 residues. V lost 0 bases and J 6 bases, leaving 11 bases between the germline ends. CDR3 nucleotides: TGCGCCAGCAGCCAAGAAGACAGGCGCGATGAAAAACTGTTTTTT. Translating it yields CASSQEDRRDEKLFF.

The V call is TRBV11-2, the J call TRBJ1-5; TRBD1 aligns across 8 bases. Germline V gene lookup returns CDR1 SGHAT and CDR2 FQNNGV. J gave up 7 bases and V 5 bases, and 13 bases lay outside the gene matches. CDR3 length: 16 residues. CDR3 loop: CASSPTGAPRRQPQHF. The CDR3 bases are TGTGCCAGCAGCCCGACAGGGGCCCCCCGTCGACAGCCCCAGCATTTT.

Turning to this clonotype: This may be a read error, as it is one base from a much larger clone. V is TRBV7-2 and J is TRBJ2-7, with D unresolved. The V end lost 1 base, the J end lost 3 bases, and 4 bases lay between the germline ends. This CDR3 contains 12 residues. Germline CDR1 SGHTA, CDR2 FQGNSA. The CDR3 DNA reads TGTGCCAGCAGCTTAGGATACTACGAGCAGTACTTC. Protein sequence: CASSLGYYEQYF. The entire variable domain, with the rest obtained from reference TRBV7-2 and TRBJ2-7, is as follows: GAGVSQSPSNKVTEKGKDVELRCDPISGHTALYWYRQSLGQGLEFLIYFQGNSAPDKSGLPSDRFSAERTGGSVSTLTIQRTQQEDSAVYLCASSLGYYEQYFGPGTRLTVT.

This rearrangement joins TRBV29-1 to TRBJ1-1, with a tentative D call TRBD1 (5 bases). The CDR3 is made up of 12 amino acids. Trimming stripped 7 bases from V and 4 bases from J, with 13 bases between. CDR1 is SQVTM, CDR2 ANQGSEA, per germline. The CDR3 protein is CSAVGGGTEAFF. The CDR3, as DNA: TGCAGCGCTGTTGGGGGAGGCACTGAAGCTTTCTTT.

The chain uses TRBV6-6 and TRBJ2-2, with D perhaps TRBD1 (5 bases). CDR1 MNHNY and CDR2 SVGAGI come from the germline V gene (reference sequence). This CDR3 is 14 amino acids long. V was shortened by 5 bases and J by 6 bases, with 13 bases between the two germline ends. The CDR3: CASSPIQGPGELFF. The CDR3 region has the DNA TGTGCCAGCAGTCCTATCCAGGGCCCCGGGGAGCTGTTTTTT.